Below, one T cell receptor beta chain is given with its context. The CDR3 covers 15 residues. Trimming left V 7 bases short and J 1 base short, with 13 bases between. Per germline, CDR1 SNHLY and CDR2 FYNNEI. The data were taken from a study of blood T cell repertoires in COVID-19. The table came from immunoSEQ multiplex PCR; TCRdb's copy has only in-frame clones and leaves some out. The sample gives about 360,000 clones, around 88% of which show up once; about 7.1% is in the top ten. Enrolled during active infection, Seattle patients were then followed longitudinally. The clonotype originates from a woman aged 60-75 years with COVID-19, enrolled during active disease. The chain has TRBV2 and TRBJ2-2, with a possible D match to TRBD2 (6 bases). The sequencing sample was made of peripheral blood. The CDR3 region is CASTTSHLNTGELFF. In nucleotides, the CDR3 is TGTGCCAGCACGACTAGTCATCTGAACACCGGGGAGCTGTTTTTT.